These 21 T cell receptor beta chains originate from one sample sequenced in a study of blood T cell repertoires in COVID-19. Using immunoSEQ multiplex PCR, the repertoire was profiled, and TCRdb retains in-frame clones only, with some absent. This sample has roughly 410,000 clones, with around 87% found just once. Sequencing was performed on peripheral blood. The receptor set was obtained from a woman in her sixties with COVID-19, enrolled during active disease.

The CDR3 region is CASRGGLLLNQPQHF. As DNA, the CDR3 is TGTGCCAGCAGGGGGGGGTTGCTCCTCAATCAGCCCCAGCATTTT. This sequence joins TRBV2 and TRBJ1-5; D is perhaps TRBD1 (5 bases). Germline V gene sequence: CDR1 SNHLY, CDR2 FYNNEI. The CDR3 extends over 15 amino acids. The V and J ends lost 6 bases and 3 bases respectively, with 15 bases between them.

The rearrangement uses TRBV3-1 (or the pseudogene TRBV3-2) and TRBJ1-2, with 8 bases fitting TRBD1. Germline V CDR1 and CDR2: LGHDT, YNNKEL (reference sequence). The V gene end was trimmed by 2 bases and the J gene end by 8 bases; junction bases not matched to a gene: 7. This CDR3 has 14 residues. The CDR3 nucleotides read TGTGCCAGCAGCCAATCACAGGGGGTTGGAGGCTACACCTTC. Protein sequence: CASSQSQGVGGYTF.

The gene calls are TRBV15 and TRBJ1-5; D not certain. Germline CDR1 LNHNV, CDR2 YYDKDF (reference sequence). The CDR3 runs 15 residues. The germline V and J ends were trimmed by 0 bases and 3 bases, with 9 bases remaining between them. CDR3: CATSRDRVSNQPQHF. The CDR3, as DNA: TGTGCCACCAGCAGAGATCGGGTGTCCAATCAGCCCCAGCATTTT.

The rearrangement joins TRBV4-1 to TRBJ2-7; maybe TRBD1 (6 bases). The CDR3 is made up of 16 amino acids. Germline V CDR1 and CDR2: MGHRA, YSYEKL. The germline V and J ends were trimmed by 0 bases and 0 bases, with 12 bases remaining between them. The CDR3 protein is CASSQDQGGSSYEQYF. The CDR3 nucleotides are TGCGCCAGCAGCCAAGACCAAGGGGGTAGCTCCTACGAGCAGTACTTC.

With respect to this clone: One junction end disagrees with the germline gene, perhaps due to a read error. The chain links TRBV7-6 to TRBJ1-1; maybe TRBD1 (6 bases). Germline CDR1 SGHVS, CDR2 FNYEAQ. This CDR3 contains 10 residues. The CDR3 bases are TGTGCCAGCAGCCGCTCAGGGGTAGGATTT. This codes for CASSRSGVGF.

The rearrangement joins TRBV4-2 to TRBJ2-3; TRBD2 aligns across 8 bases. Germline V gives CDR1 LGHNA, CDR2 YNFKEQ. The CDR3 length is 18 residues. V shed 1 base, J shed 0 bases, and the junction held 9 bases outside the gene matches. The CDR3 loop is CASSQVAGGRTSTDTQYF. CDR3 sequence (DNA): TGTGCCAGCAGCCAAGTGGCGGGGGGTCGAACTAGCACAGATACGCAGTATTTT.

This chain uses TRBV19 with TRBJ1-5; D might be TRBD1 (6 bases). Trimming pared 6 bases from V and 7 bases from J, leaving 10 bases between. The CDR3 totals 12 residues. Germline CDR1 LNHDA, CDR2 SQIVND (reference sequence). The CDR3 here is CASRQGRQPQHF. As DNA, the CDR3 is TGTGCCAGTAGACAGGGTCGACAGCCCCAGCATTTT.

The rearrangement uses TRBV6-1 and TRBJ2-1; 9 nucleotides align to TRBD1. CDR1 and CDR2 (germline): MNHNS, SASEGT. The CDR3 loop spans 16 amino acids. Unmatched junction bases numbered 8, after V lost 4 bases and J lost 4 bases. DNA for the CDR3: TGTGCCAGCAGTGCCCTAGGACAGGGGTTTTACAATGAGCAGTTCTTC. Translating it yields CASSALGQGFYNEQFF.

The chain carries TRBV6-5 and TRBJ2-5; TRBD1 agrees at 7 bases. The CDR3 totals 12 residues. Trimming took 4 bases from V and 4 from J; bases not matched to a gene: 0. Looked up from germline, CDR1 is MNHEY and CDR2 is SVGAGI. The CDR3 reads CASSSGGETQYF. CDR3 coding DNA: TGTGCCAGCAGTTCAGGGGGAGAGACCCAGTACTTC.

The chain employs TRBV7-2 and TRBJ2-1; no clear D gene. The CDR3 contains 15 residues. The V gene's germline CDR1 is SGHTA and CDR2 FQGNSA. Trimming took off 0 bases at V and 9 bases at J, with 15 bases between the two ends. The CDR3 sequence: CASSLAWATSGEQFF. The CDR3, as DNA: TGTGCCAGCAGCTTAGCCTGGGCGACCTCTGGTGAGCAGTTCTTC.

V gene TRBV2 combines with J gene TRBJ1-3; D call uncertain. The V gene lost 6 bases and the J gene lost 2 bases, with 8 bases spanning the gap. This CDR3 is built from 13 residues. In germline, CDR1 is SNHLY, CDR2 FYNNEI. The CDR3 coding sequence is TGTGCCAGCAGCTATTCTACTGGAAACACCATATATTTT. Translating it yields CASSYSTGNTIYF.

The genes are TRBV3-1 (or the pseudogene TRBV3-2) and TRBJ2-3; TRBD2 is a possible D gene (5 bases). The CDR3 consists of 12 residues. The germline V gene has CDR1 LGHDT and CDR2 YNNKEL (reference sequence). The germline V and J ends were trimmed by 3 bases and 4 bases, with 5 bases remaining between them. The CDR3 DNA follows: TGTGCCAGCAGCCAGAGGGCAGATACGCAGTATTTT. This gives the protein CASSQRADTQYF.

The chain carries TRBV3-1 (or the pseudogene TRBV3-2) and TRBJ1-6, with 12 nucleotides matching TRBD1. CDR1 LGHDT and CDR2 YNNKEL come from the germline V gene (reference sequence). V gave up 7 bases and J gave up 6 bases; unmatched junction bases: 7. This CDR3 comprises 16 residues. CDR3 in amino acids: CASIHGTGGPNSPLHF. CDR3 bases: TGTGCCAGCATCCATGGGACAGGGGGCCCTAATTCACCCCTCCACTTT.

V gene TRBV28 combines with J gene TRBJ1-1; TRBD1 matches at 9 bases. CDR1 and CDR2 (germline): MDHEN, SYDVKM. The CDR3 extends over 15 amino acids. J lost 4 bases, V lost 4 bases, and 7 bases had no gene match. The CDR3 DNA reads as TGTGCCAGCAGTTCAGTCGGGACAGGGTCCACTGAAGCTTTCTTT. Protein: CASSSVGTGSTEAFF.

On this clone itself: Mismatch with germline at one junction end may stem from a read error. V usage is TRBV27 and J usage is TRBJ2-1, with D possibly being TRBD1 (6 bases). There are 14 residues in the CDR3. Germline assignment: CDR1 MNHEY and CDR2 SMNVEV (reference sequence). CDR3 nucleotide sequence: TGTGCAAGCACTATAAGGGGGAGCTACAATGAGCAGTTCTTC. This sequence encodes CASTIRGSYNEQFF.

This sequence joins TRBV7-9 and TRBJ1-5; TRBD1 matches at 7 bases. With V trimmed by 5 bases and J by 0 bases, 10 bases remained unmatched. Germline values: CDR1 SEHNR, CDR2 FQNEAQ (reference sequence). CDR3 length equals 17 residues. The chain's CDR3 is CASSQGAGGPSNQPQHF. In DNA form, the CDR3 reads TGTGCCAGCAGCCAAGGGGCAGGGGGACCTAGCAATCAGCCCCAGCATTTT.

CDR3 residues: CASLSEAFF. CDR3 bases: TGTGCCAGCTTGAGTGAAGCTTTCTTT. This rearrangement joins TRBV2 to TRBJ1-1, with D uncertain. The CDR3 length is 9 residues. Looked up from germline, CDR1 is SNHLY and CDR2 is FYNNEI. The V and J ends lost 8 bases and 7 bases respectively, with 5 bases between them.

V gene TRBV7-3 combines with J gene TRBJ2-2; D call uncertain. The germline CDR1 and CDR2 sequences are SGHTA and FQGTGA. There are 12 residues in the CDR3. V was shortened by 5 bases and J by 3 bases, with 4 bases between the two germline ends. This CDR3 is CASSLYTGELFF. CDR3 DNA: TGTGCCAGCAGCCTGTACACCGGGGAGCTGTTTTTT.

The rearrangement joins TRBV15 to TRBJ1-2; D remains unclear. Germline loops: CDR1 LNHNV, CDR2 YYDKDF (reference sequence). The CDR3 is 13 residues long. V was cut by 5 bases and J by 0 bases, with 7 bases left in between. The CDR3 protein is CATSEQANYGYTF. CDR3 nucleotide sequence: TGTGCCACCAGCGAGCAGGCTAACTATGGCTACACCTTC.

In DNA, the CDR3 is TGCAGCGTCTGGGAGGACACTGAAGCTTTCTTT. Its translation is CSVWEDTEAFF. The chain combines TRBV29-1 with TRBJ1-1; D unclear. This CDR3 spans 11 amino acids. Germline CDR1 reads SQVTM; CDR2 reads ANQGSEA. Trimming stripped 6 bases from V and 3 bases from J, with 8 bases between.

The V gene is TRBV28, the J gene TRBJ1-2; 11 nucleotides line up with TRBD1. Germline loops: CDR1 MDHEN, CDR2 SYDVKM. V shed 3 bases, J shed 1 base, and the junction held 10 bases outside the gene matches. The CDR3 is 18 residues long. The CDR3 sequence is CASSFGRGTGGDNYGYTF. The CDR3 region has the DNA TGTGCCAGCAGTTTTGGCCGGGGGACAGGGGGTGATAACTATGGCTACACCTTC.